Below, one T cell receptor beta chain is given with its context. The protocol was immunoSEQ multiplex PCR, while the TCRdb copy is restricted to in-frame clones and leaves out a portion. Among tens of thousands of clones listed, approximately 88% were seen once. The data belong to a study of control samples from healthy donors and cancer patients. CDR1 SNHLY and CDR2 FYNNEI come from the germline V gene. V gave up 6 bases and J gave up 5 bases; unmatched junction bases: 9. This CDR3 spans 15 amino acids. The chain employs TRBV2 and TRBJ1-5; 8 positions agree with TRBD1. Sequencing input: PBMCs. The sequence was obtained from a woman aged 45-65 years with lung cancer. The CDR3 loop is CASRDTGGQHQPQHF. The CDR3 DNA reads TGTGCCAGCAGGGATACAGGGGGACAGCATCAGCCCCAGCATTTT.